This TCR beta chain is drawn from a study of CD8 T cell repertoires and HIV-1 epitope variants. Background on the study: Control wells had CMV/EBV/flu peptides, negative Ebola AY9, or no peptide.

Data came from immunoSEQ multiplex PCR; TCRdb stores just in-frame clones and leaves some out. The sample includes about 3,600 clones, roughly three fifths of them seen just once. This clone showed up just a few times. Its target is not known. This receptor was taken from a male donor with HIV. Specimen: cultured CD8+ T cells derived from PBMCs.

The CDR3 DNA is TGTGCCACCAGCGACGGTGAAGAGGGGATAGAGACCCAGTACTTC. This translates into CATSDGEEGIETQYF. The V and J genes are TRBV15 and TRBJ2-5; D may match TRBD1 or TRBD2 (5 bases each). Germline CDR1 is LNHNV and CDR2 is YYDKDF (reference sequence). The CDR3 contains 15 residues. V lost 5 bases, J lost 4 bases, and 17 bases lay in between.